The 18 T cell receptor beta chains reported below all come from one sample, sequenced in a study of cytomegalovirus exposure and HLA in healthy donors. The PCR used 60 Vbeta and 13 Jbeta primers. Only in-frame clones appear in the TCRdb table, and some are missing; sequencing was by immunoSEQ multiplex PCR. Its table lists 45,000 or so clones. Sequenced material: PBMCs. The receptors shown here come from a male donor in good health and CMV-seronegative.

The chain employs TRBV7-2 and TRBJ1-5; possibly TRBD1 for D (6 bases). The V end lost 6 bases, the J end lost 9 bases, and 15 bases lay between the germline ends. Germline CDR1 and CDR2: SGHTA and FQGNSA. The CDR3 is 13 residues long. The CDR3 loop reads CASSQIGGLPQHF. For the CDR3, the DNA is TGTGCCAGCAGTCAAATTGGGGGCCTGCCCCAGCATTTT.

V and J are TRBV7-2 and TRBJ1-5; no clear D gene. The germline V gene has CDR1 SGHTA and CDR2 FQGNSA. V shed 1 base and J shed 2 bases, with 9 bases lying between them. This CDR3 comprises 15 residues. CDR3 region: CASSLVPGGNQPQHF. DNA for the CDR3: TGTGCCAGCAGCTTAGTCCCCGGGGGCAATCAGCCCCAGCATTTT.

This sequence joins TRBV6-5 and TRBJ1-4, with 8 bases identical to TRBD1. Germline V gene data show CDR1 as MNHEY and CDR2 as SVGAGI. V was clipped by 0 bases and J by 5 bases; unmatched bases: 5. This CDR3 has 16 amino acids. CDR3 bases: TGTGCCAGCAGTTACTCGACAGGGGCCCGAAATGAAAAACTGTTTTTT. Amino acid sequence: CASSYSTGARNEKLFF.

The rearrangement joins TRBV5-4 to TRBJ2-1, with D possibly matching TRBD1 (6 bases). The germline gives CDR1 SGHNT, CDR2 YYREEE (reference sequence). Trimming left V 7 bases short and J 5 bases short, with 13 bases between. The CDR3 runs to 13 residues. The CDR3 loop reads CASSTGFNNEQFF. CDR3 coding DNA: TGTGCCAGCTCGACAGGATTTAACAATGAGCAGTTCTTC.

The V and J genes are TRBV15 and TRBJ1-5; the D gene is possibly TRBD1 (5 bases). The ends were cut back, 2 bases at V and 3 bases at J, with 14 bases in the middle. There are 16 residues in the CDR3. Germline values: CDR1 LNHNV, CDR2 YYDKDF (reference sequence). In DNA form, the CDR3 reads TGTGCCACCAGCAGAACATCAAGACAGCTCAATCAGCCCCAGCATTTT. Amino acids: CATSRTSRQLNQPQHF.

The chain carries TRBV7-8 and TRBJ1-3; D is perhaps TRBD1 (6 bases). CDR3 length: 17 residues. Looked up from germline, CDR1 is SGHVS and CDR2 is FQNEAQ. The germline V and J ends were trimmed by 5 bases and 3 bases, with 20 bases remaining between them. Here the CDR3 reads CASSTYRVKTGGNTIYF. Here the CDR3 DNA reads TGTGCCAGCAGCACGTACAGGGTAAAGACGGGTGGAAACACCATATATTTT.

This chain links TRBV28 with TRBJ1-2; D gene ambiguous. In germline, CDR1 is MDHEN, CDR2 SYDVKM. Trimming took 2 bases from V and 5 from J, leaving 18 bases between them. CDR3 length: 16 residues. The CDR3 region is CASSLVGSAGGYGYTF. Here the CDR3 DNA reads TGTGCCAGCAGTTTAGTCGGCTCTGCGGGAGGGTATGGCTACACCTTC.

This chain uses TRBV7-8 with TRBJ2-1; possible D gene TRBD2, 5 bases. CDR1 is SGHVS and CDR2 is FQNEAQ in the germline V gene. Trimming shortened V by 6 bases and J by 6 bases, and 21 bases separated the two germline ends. The CDR3 extends over 16 amino acids. Here the CDR3 reads CASRTGRGKGGNEQFF. CDR3 coding DNA: TGTGCCAGCAGGACTGGACGGGGTAAAGGAGGCAATGAGCAGTTCTTC.

The chain employs TRBV9 and TRBJ2-1, with no clear D. CDR3 length: 15 amino acids. Trimming removed 0 bases from V and 2 bases from J, with 9 bases in between. Germline CDR1 reads SGDLS; CDR2 reads YYNGEE. The CDR3 region is CASSVAGQTYNEQFF. DNA of the CDR3: TGTGCCAGCAGCGTAGCTGGTCAGACCTACAATGAGCAGTTCTTC.

V usage is TRBV10-1 and J usage is TRBJ2-2, with 7 bases aligning to TRBD2. Germline assignment: CDR1 WNHNN and CDR2 SYGVQD (reference sequence). The junction had 6 bases not matched to a gene; V was cut back by 3 bases and J by 5 bases. The CDR3 spans 15 residues. The CDR3 DNA sequence: TGCGCCAGCAGTGATATTAGCGGGCTGACCGGGGAGCTGTTTTTT. This encodes CASSDISGLTGELFF.

The chain has TRBV6-1 and TRBJ2-7; 10 nucleotides line up with TRBD2. The CDR3 runs to 16 residues. The germline V gene encodes CDR1 MNHNS and CDR2 SASEGT. V shed 3 bases and J 7 bases; nucleotides not matched to a gene: 12. The CDR3 reads CASSELGSGRPGEQYF. The CDR3 DNA is TGTGCCAGCAGTGAGCTCGGTAGCGGGAGGCCGGGGGAGCAGTACTTC.

This sequence joins TRBV4-1 and TRBJ2-4, with TRBD2 matching 8 bases. This CDR3 contains 18 residues. Trimming took 1 base from V and 8 from J; bases not matched to a gene: 16. Germline lookup yields CDR1 MGHRA and CDR2 YSYEKL. CDR3 protein: CASSQGILGGGFGDIQYF. The CDR3 DNA follows: TGCGCCAGCAGCCAAGGGATTCTCGGCGGGGGGTTTGGGGACATTCAGTACTTC.

The chain links TRBV5-1 to TRBJ1-2; D is possibly TRBD1 (5 bases). Germline assignment: CDR1 SGHRS and CDR2 YFSETQ. The CDR3 loop spans 13 amino acids. The V gene lost 0 bases and the J gene lost 4 bases, with 7 bases spanning the gap. In DNA form, the CDR3 reads TGCGCCAGCAGCTTGGACGGGGGCTATGGCTACACCTTC. Its protein is CASSLDGGYGYTF.

The V gene is TRBV20-1, the J gene TRBJ2-7, with 9 nucleotides matching TRBD1. The CDR3 is 11 amino acids. Germline assignment: CDR1 DFQATT and CDR2 SNEGSKA (reference sequence). J gave up 6 bases and V 5 bases, and 2 bases lay outside the gene matches. In nucleotides, the CDR3 is TGCAGTGCTGGACAGGGGACCGAGCAGTACTTC. The encoded protein is CSAGQGTEQYF.

This clone registers medium-sized by frequency. The chain has TRBV11-2 and TRBJ2-7; TRBD2 matches 8 bases. Germline V gene sequence: CDR1 SGHAT, CDR2 FQNNGV. With V trimmed by 2 bases and J by 6 bases, 15 bases remained unmatched. This CDR3 has 17 amino acids. Written as DNA, the CDR3 is TGTGCCAGCAGCTTAACCCAGGGTTGGGTAGCGGGACGCGAGCAGTACTTC. This gives the protein CASSLTQGWVAGREQYF.

The V gene is TRBV18, the J gene TRBJ2-7; 12 bases are a match to TRBD2. Trimming at V came to 3 bases and at J to 6 bases, leaving 3 bases not matched to a gene. Germline CDR1 reads KGHSH; CDR2 reads LQKENI. This CDR3 region has 14 residues. CDR3 in amino acids: CASSPTSGRPEQYF. The DNA of the CDR3 is TGTGCCAGCTCACCCACTAGCGGGAGGCCCGAGCAGTACTTC.

The chain carries TRBV30 and TRBJ1-2, with D perhaps matching TRBD1 (6 bases). V was trimmed by 2 bases and J by 5 bases, leaving 15 bases between them. The CDR3 covers 14 residues. CDR1 is GTSNPN, CDR2 SVGIG, per germline (reference sequence). CDR3 sequence reads: CAWSRTDRPYGYTF. DNA of the CDR3: TGTGCCTGGAGTAGGACGGACAGACCTTATGGCTACACCTTC. Using reference TRBV30 and TRBJ1-2 for the parts outside the CDR3, the full variable domain is SQTIHQWPATLVQPVGSPLSLECTVEGTSNPNLYWYRQAAGRGLQLLFYSVGIGQISSEVPQNLSASRPQDRQFILSSKKLLLSDSGFYLCAWSRTDRPYGYTFGSGTRLTVV.

V gene TRBV18 combines with J gene TRBJ2-7, with D possibly TRBD1 on 6 matching bases. Germline V lookup: CDR1 KGHSH, CDR2 LQKENI. V was cut by 3 bases and J by 1 base, with 10 bases left in between. The CDR3 contains 14 residues. The CDR3 protein is CASSPNRESYEQYF. DNA for the CDR3: TGTGCCAGCTCACCCAACAGGGAGTCCTACGAGCAGTACTTC.